A selection of T cell receptor beta chains follows, all from one sample in a study of cytotoxic CD8 clonotypes in ibrutinib-treated CLL. This table comes from immunoSEQ multiplex PCR, and its TCRdb copy is limited to in-frame clones, with some not included. The sample holds over 250,000 clones, 70% to 80% seen once. Sequencing used PBMCs, obtained at disease progression, from a patient treated with ibrutinib. The origin of the receptors is a human donor with chronic lymphocytic leukemia. Each CDR3 is given with its conserved first and last residue. A D gene is named only where the DNA matches it firmly. Part of the rows lack a size; the others show once, few, many or a class for expanded clones.

V gene: TRBV28; clone size: -; J gene: TRBJ2-7; D gene: TRBD1; CDR3 DNA: TGTGCCAGCACCTCACCTAGGACAGGGAACTACGAGCAGTACTTC; CDR3 protein: CASTSPRTGNYEQYF
V gene: TRBV2; clone size: -; J gene: TRBJ1-2; D gene: TRBD1; CDR3 DNA: TGTGCCAGCAGATACAGGGGGCTGGACTATGGCTACACCTTC; CDR3 protein: CASRYRGLDYGYTF
V gene: TRBV10-3; clone size: -; J gene: TRBJ1-3; D gene: -; CDR3 DNA: TGTGCCATCAGTGATCTCACCGGGAACACCATATATTTT; CDR3 protein: CAISDLTGNTIYF
V gene: TRBV27; clone size: -; J gene: TRBJ2-2; D gene: -; CDR3 DNA: TGTGCCAGCAGCCCAAGGAAACCGGGACAACTGACCGGGGAGCTGTTTTTT; CDR3 protein: CASSPRKPGQLTGELFF
V gene: TRBV10-3; clone size: once; J gene: TRBJ2-3; D gene: -; CDR3 DNA: TGTGCCATCAGTGGAGGGGGGCAAGGTTTAGATACGCAGTATTTT; CDR3 protein: CAISGGGQGLDTQYF
V gene: TRBV30; clone size: -; J gene: TRBJ1-2; D gene: -; CDR3 DNA: TGTGCCTGCCCCCTGGGGGAGGGGAATTTGCGGTATGGCTACACCTTC; CDR3 protein: CACPLGEGNLRYGYTF
V gene: TRBV7-8; clone size: -; J gene: TRBJ2-7; D gene: TRBD1; CDR3 DNA: TGTGCCAGCAGCGACCCGGGACAGGGGGCTTTCCACGAGCAGTACTTC; CDR3 protein: CASSDPGQGAFHEQYF
V gene: TRBV6-5; clone size: once; J gene: TRBJ1-2; D gene: TRBD1; CDR3 DNA: TGTGCCAGCAGTTACCGACAGGGGGGGATTTATGGCTACACCTTC; CDR3 protein: CASSYRQGGIYGYTF
V gene: TRBV4-1; clone size: -; J gene: TRBJ2-7; D gene: -; CDR3 DNA: TGCGCCAGCAGCCAAGATATGGGGGGACTCTCCTACGAGCAGTACTTC; CDR3 protein: CASSQDMGGLSYEQYF
V gene: TRBV19; clone size: -; J gene: TRBJ1-2; D gene: -; CDR3 DNA: TGTGCCAGTAGTATAAGAGGGCTCGCCACCTTC; CDR3 protein: CASSIRGLATF
V gene: TRBV6-1; clone size: -; J gene: TRBJ2-3; D gene: -; CDR3 DNA: TGTGCCAGCAGTGAATCCCGGGACGCAACAGATACGCAGTATTTT; CDR3 protein: CASSESRDATDTQYF
V gene: TRBV6-5; clone size: few; J gene: TRBJ2-1; D gene: TRBD2; CDR3 DNA: TGTGCCAGCAGTTACTCGGGAGCGGGGAATGAGCAGTTCTTC; CDR3 protein: CASSYSGAGNEQFF
V gene: TRBV28; clone size: -; J gene: TRBJ1-5; D gene: -; CDR3 DNA: TGTGCCAGCAGTTTATATCCGGGCAGCGCTAGCAATCAGCCCCAGCATTTT; CDR3 protein: CASSLYPGSASNQPQHF
V gene: TRBV6-6; clone size: few; J gene: TRBJ1-5; D gene: -; CDR3 DNA: TGTGCCAGCACCGGGGACCGGCCCGATCAGCCCCAGCATTTT; CDR3 protein: CASTGDRPDQPQHF
V gene: TRBV18; clone size: -; J gene: TRBJ2-2; D gene: TRBD1; CDR3 DNA: TGTGCCAGCTCACCGCTCAGGGGGCGCACCGGGGAGCTGTTTTTT; CDR3 protein: CASSPLRGRTGELFF
V gene: TRBV7-2; clone size: -; J gene: TRBJ2-7; D gene: -; CDR3 DNA: TGTGCCAGCAGCTTGACATCGCGGGTAAACTACGAGCAGTACTTC; CDR3 protein: CASSLTSRVNYEQYF
V gene: TRBV27; clone size: -; J gene: TRBJ2-1; D gene: -; CDR3 DNA: TGTGCCAGCAGGGAGTCCTACAATGAGCAGTTCTTC; CDR3 protein: CASRESYNEQFF
V gene: TRBV11-2; clone size: -; J gene: TRBJ2-7; D gene: TRBD2; CDR3 DNA: TGTGCCAGCAGCTTAGCACGAGGACAGCGGGAGCACTACGAGCAGTACTTC; CDR3 protein: CASSLARGQREHYEQYF
V gene: TRBV4-1; clone size: -; J gene: TRBJ2-1; D gene: -; CDR3 DNA: TGCGCCAGCAGCTCAAAGACGGGGGCTGGGGGGTACAATGAGCAGTTCTTC; CDR3 protein: CASSSKTGAGGYNEQFF
V gene: TRBV6-1; clone size: -; J gene: TRBJ2-1; D gene: TRBD2; CDR3 DNA: TGTGCCAGCAGTGGACTAGCGCGAACTGGAGCCGGTGAGCAGTTCTTC; CDR3 protein: CASSGLARTGAGEQFF
V gene: TRBV27; clone size: -; J gene: TRBJ1-1; D gene: TRBD1; CDR3 DNA: TGTGCCTCCCAGACAGGGGGTCGGACTGAAGCTTTCTTT; CDR3 protein: CASQTGGRTEAFF
V gene: TRBV15; clone size: -; J gene: TRBJ1-2; D gene: -; CDR3 DNA: TGTGCCACCAGCAGAGGGCGAGAGGGAAGCTATGGCTACACCTTC; CDR3 protein: CATSRGREGSYGYTF